This T cell receptor beta chain was recovered during a study of OX40 agonist ivuxolimab in advanced cancers. Broader study findings: With doses of 0.1 to 3.0 mg/kg, CD4+ and CD8+ blood T cells had undergone clonal expansion by week 6. The authors also found low normalized T-cell clonal expansion in some nonresponders.

Concerning this clone: Antigen: not known.

Clones were read by immunoSEQ multiplex PCR, and TCRdb kept only the in-frame ones, dropping some. This table holds roughly 70,000 clones, 80% to 90% found once. V shed 4 bases and J shed 7 bases, with 7 bases lying between them. Germline V gene lookup returns CDR1 SNHLY and CDR2 FYNNEI. CDR3 size: 11 residues. This receptor was obtained from an adult with an advanced solid tumor such as melanoma, head and neck, liver or kidney cancer. The sample in question was CD4+ or CD8+ T cells sorted from blood, obtained in a trial of the OX40 agonist ivuxolimab. V is TRBV2 and J is TRBJ1-1; D ambiguous. The CDR3 region has the DNA TGTGCCAGCAGTGTGTCTAATGAAGCTTTCTTT. Protein sequence: CASSVSNEAFF.